One and the same sample provided the 30 T cell receptor beta chains below, sequenced in a study of T cell clusters in autoimmune cytopenias. TRB amplification used roughly 250 ng of peripheral blood genomic DNA. One tube held mixed TRB-A and TRB-B primer pools for touch-down PCR. Following a re-call of the multiplex PCR reads, TCRdb has one entry per CDR3 protein and lacks DNA. In all, the sample yields about 6,100 distinct CDR3 sequences. This same sample was also taken into another study, of T cell repertoires in aging, cancer and after chemotherapy.

Material: peripheral blood. These receptor sequences come from a human donor in good health.

The genes are TRBV9 and TRBJ2-3. The CDR3 extends over 13 amino acids. Germline V lookup: CDR1 SGDLS, CDR2 YYNGEE. CDR3 protein: CASSVQGTDTQYF.

The J gene is TRBJ2-7, the V gene TRBV5-6; with no DNA, the TCRdb D assignment of TRBD2 cannot be verified. This CDR3 has 15 amino acids. The germline V gene encodes CDR1 SGHDT and CDR2 YYEEEE. This CDR3 reads CASKIAGTGSYEQYF.

This clonotype counts as medium-sized by frequency. This rearrangement joins TRBV19 to TRBJ1-2. Germline V lookup: CDR1 LNHDA, CDR2 SQIVND (reference sequence). The length of the CDR3 is 17 residues. CDR3 sequence: CASSIPTWRETNYGYTF.

The chain carries TRBV12-3 or TRBV12-4 and TRBJ2-7; as DNA is missing, the TRBD1 call by TCRdb cannot be tested. The CDR3 runs to 16 residues. The CDR3 reads CASSSIPHRRKDEQYF.

The CDR3 loop reads CASSFTGGENSPLHF. This chain links TRBV12-3 or TRBV12-4 with TRBJ1-6; checking the TCRdb D call of TRBD1 is not possible without DNA. The length of the CDR3 is 15 residues.

This clonotype is classed as medium-sized by frequency. CDR3 sequence: CASGSRYENYGYTF. J is TRBJ1-2 and V is TRBV6-2 or TRBV6-3. Germline lookup yields CDR1 MNHEY and CDR2 SVGEGT. CDR3 length equals 14 residues.

Considering frequency, this clonotype is medium-sized. The rearrangement uses TRBV6-2 or TRBV6-3 and TRBJ1-5. Germline V gene data show CDR1 as MNHEY and CDR2 as SVGEGT. The CDR3 spans 14 residues. CDR3 sequence reads: CASSYSGSWKPQHF.

The V gene is TRBV5-1, the J gene TRBJ1-5. The CDR3 length is 13 residues. Germline V gene lookup returns CDR1 SGHRS and CDR2 YFSETQ. The CDR3 spells CASSLEVEQHQHF.

This chain joins TRBV12-3 or TRBV12-4 and TRBJ2-7. The CDR3 sequence is 14 residues long. CDR3 sequence: CAITEVNSFYEQYF.

This chain uses TRBV6-1 with TRBJ1-1; absent DNA, TCRdb's TRBD1 call cannot be checked. In germline, CDR1 is MNHNS, CDR2 SASEGT. The CDR3 is 13 residues long. This chain's CDR3 is CASSEGGGTEAFF.

V gene TRBV7-6 combines with J gene TRBJ1-2; TCRdb proposes TRBD1, but this gene call is untestable without DNA. The CDR3 extends over 15 amino acids. Germline V gene lookup returns CDR1 SGHVS and CDR2 FNYEAQ. CDR3 in amino acids: CASSPRLDSHYGYTF.

The genes are TRBV4-3 and TRBJ1-4; TCRdb returns TRBD1, unconfirmable since there is no DNA. This CDR3 is built from 16 residues. The germline CDR1 and CDR2 sequences are LGHNA and YSLEER. This CDR3 is CASSQSLGQGVEKLFF.

This clonotype is classed as medium-sized by frequency. The CDR3 protein is CASANGGGEQYF. This rearrangement joins TRBV27 to TRBJ2-7; TCRdb's D call, TRBD1, is unchecked because there is no DNA. Per the germline V gene, CDR1 is MNHEY and CDR2 is SMNVEV (reference sequence). The CDR3 runs to 12 residues.

This chain joins TRBV18 and TRBJ2-7. The CDR3 has 17 residues. Germline V gene sequence: CDR1 KGHSH, CDR2 LQKENI. CDR3 loop: CASSPLPMGLHREEQYF.

The chain couples TRBV10-3 to TRBJ1-3. CDR1 ENHRY and CDR2 SYGVKD come from the germline V gene. The CDR3 totals 15 residues. The CDR3 reads CAISAVQRAGNTIYF.

The rearrangement joins TRBV18 to TRBJ1-6. CDR3 length equals 15 residues. Germline V gene data show CDR1 as KGHSH and CDR2 as LQKENI. The chain's CDR3 is CASSPSSSRDSPLHF.

This clonotype is identified as medium-sized from frequency. The chain joins TRBV19 to TRBJ1-2; without DNA, the TCRdb call of TRBD1 cannot be checked. The CDR3 loop spans 15 amino acids. The germline V gene encodes CDR1 LNHDA and CDR2 SQIVND (reference sequence). The CDR3 sequence: CASSIDPLTGYGYTF.

This clonotype is medium-sized by frequency. This chain connects TRBV19 to TRBJ2-7; TCRdb proposes TRBD1, but this gene call is untestable without DNA. CDR3 length: 16 residues. Germline CDR1 is LNHDA and CDR2 is SQIVND (reference sequence). The CDR3 loop reads CASSVRGTEKSYEQYF.

The chain carries TRBV6-1 and TRBJ1-5; the D gene TCRdb calls, TRBD1, cannot be checked with no DNA. The CDR3 is 15 residues long. Germline CDR1 MNHNS, CDR2 SASEGT. The CDR3 loop is CASSESTGYSQPQHF.

In terms of frequency, this clonotype is medium-sized (0.01 to 0.1%). The chain joins TRBV6-5 to TRBJ2-7. This CDR3 comprises 13 residues. Germline V CDR1 and CDR2: MNHEY, SVGAGI. The CDR3 protein is CASSSGSTYEQYF.

The chain couples TRBV7-9 to TRBJ2-2; there is no DNA to check the TCRdb D call of TRBD1. Per the germline V gene, CDR1 is SEHNR and CDR2 is FQNEAQ (reference sequence). This CDR3 comprises 16 residues. This CDR3 reads CASSPLSGGTTGELFF.

This clonotype is medium-sized (0.01 to 0.1%) by frequency. This chain uses TRBV19 with TRBJ2-2; checking the TCRdb D call of TRBD1 is not possible without DNA. CDR3 size: 14 residues. Germline CDR1 and CDR2: LNHDA and SQIVND (reference sequence). CDR3 sequence: CASSHRTNTGELFF.

The chain carries TRBV6-1 and TRBJ1-5. Germline-derived CDR1 and CDR2 are MNHNS and SASEGT. This CDR3 is built from 15 residues. CDR3 protein: CASSAGLRGNQPQHF.

V usage is TRBV6-2 or TRBV6-3 and J usage is TRBJ2-7; lacking DNA, the TRBD1 call made by TCRdb goes unchecked. CDR1 and CDR2 from the germline V gene are MNHEY and SVGEGT. The CDR3 covers 16 residues. The CDR3 sequence is CASSPEAGAGRYEQYF.

The CDR3 reads CASSLGGTGDTGELFF. V usage is TRBV12-3 or TRBV12-4 and J usage is TRBJ2-2; the TCRdb call, TRBD1, lacks DNA for checking. CDR3 length: 16 amino acids.

The chain couples TRBV6-5 to TRBJ1-1. The CDR3 has 14 amino acids. Germline CDR1 reads MNHEY; CDR2 reads SVGAGI. The CDR3 loop reads CASSYAGWNTEAFF.

This rearrangement joins TRBV7-9 to TRBJ2-3; checking the TCRdb D call of TRBD2 is not possible without DNA. CDR1 is SEHNR and CDR2 is FQNEAQ in the germline V gene (reference sequence). CDR3 length equals 15 residues. The CDR3 here is CASSLWGGSTDTQYF.

J is TRBJ2-2 and V is TRBV14; TCRdb lists TRBD1, though no DNA is available to test this call. CDR3 length: 16 residues. The germline V gene has CDR1 SGHDN and CDR2 FVKESK. The CDR3 protein is CASSRMGDRGHGELFF. Drawing the rest from reference TRBV14 and TRBJ2-2, the complete variable domain is EAGVTQFPSHSVIEKGQTVTLRCDPISGHDNLYWYRRVMGKEIKFLLHFVKESKQDESGMPNNRFLAERTGGTYSTLKVQPAELEDSGVYFCASSRMGDRGHGELFFGEGSRLTVL.

This clonotype is classed as medium-sized by frequency. The chain carries TRBV30 and TRBJ2-2. This CDR3 comprises 14 residues. Germline V gene data show CDR1 as GTSNPN and CDR2 as SVGIG (reference sequence). This chain's CDR3 is CAWSVWVGAGELFF.

V gene TRBV12-3 or TRBV12-4 combines with J gene TRBJ1-2; no DNA is available, so the TRBD1 call from TCRdb remains unchecked. The CDR3 covers 13 residues. Here the CDR3 reads CASRPGARYGYTF.